The 12 T cell receptor beta chains reported below all come from one sample, sequenced in a study of blood T cell repertoires in COVID-19. Some clones are missing from TCRdb's copy, which holds only in-frame ones; the method was immunoSEQ multiplex PCR. The data show fewer than 110,000 clones, around 88% seen once. The sequenced sample was peripheral blood. Receptors were obtained from a human donor in a cohort sampled during active COVID-19.

The J gene is TRBJ1-5, the V gene TRBV4-2, with D tentatively TRBD1 (6 bases). This CDR3 is built from 15 residues. In germline, CDR1 is LGHNA, CDR2 YNFKEQ. V gave up 1 base and J gave up 5 bases, with 12 bases separating them. The CDR3 DNA reads as TGTGCCAGCAGCCAAGGCGAACAGGGAGATCAGCCCCAGCATTTT. Protein product: CASSQGEQGDQPQHF.

J is TRBJ2-7 and V is TRBV6-1, with D perhaps matching TRBD2 (6 bases). Trimming cost V 2 bases and J 4 bases, with 15 bases left between them. The CDR3 sequence is 15 residues long. Germline V lookup: CDR1 MNHNS, CDR2 SASEGT. In DNA, the CDR3 is TGTGCCAGCAGTGAATCGGTAGCGGTTATGTACGAGCAGTACTTC. Encoded protein: CASSESVAVMYEQYF.

V gene TRBV20-1 combines with J gene TRBJ1-2; D call uncertain. Germline CDR1 and CDR2: DFQATT and SNEGSKA (reference sequence). The CDR3 contains 9 residues. V was clipped by 3 bases and J by 8 bases, with 4 bases between them. DNA of the CDR3: TGCAGTGCTAGGCGGGGCTACACCTTC. Encoded protein: CSARRGYTF.

The chain couples TRBV6-2 or TRBV6-3 to TRBJ2-5, with 7 nucleotides matching TRBD1. J gave up 2 bases and V 6 bases, and 21 bases lay outside the gene matches. CDR1 is MNHEY and CDR2 is SVGEGT in the germline V gene. The CDR3 contains 19 residues. The chain's CDR3 is CASSVPGDSRFWAQETQYF. The CDR3 DNA reads TGTGCCAGCAGCGTACCCGGGGACAGCCGGTTTTGGGCACAAGAGACCCAGTACTTC.

J is TRBJ2-3 and V is TRBV29-1; the match to TRBD2 covers 14 bases. The V gene's germline CDR1 is SQVTM and CDR2 ANQGSEA. The CDR3 spans 13 residues. V trimming: 7 bases; J trimming: 5 bases; junction bases outside the gene matches: 2. CDR3 region: CSATSGRVDTQYF. CDR3 DNA sequence: TGCAGCGCGACTAGCGGGAGGGTAGATACGCAGTATTTT.

The genes are TRBV30 and TRBJ2-1; TRBD1 is a possible D gene (5 bases). The CDR3 loop spans 15 amino acids. CDR1 and CDR2 (germline): GTSNPN, SVGIG (reference sequence). V was pared by 2 bases and J by 3 bases, with 14 bases between. The CDR3 reads CAWSPPGPNYNEQFF. DNA for the CDR3: TGTGCCTGGAGTCCCCCAGGGCCTAACTACAATGAGCAGTTCTTC.

This clone appeared a few times. The rearrangement links TRBV4-1 to TRBJ2-4, with D possibly matching TRBD1 (6 bases). From germline, CDR1 is MGHRA and CDR2 YSYEKL. This CDR3 has 16 residues. Trimming took off 2 bases at V and 7 bases at J, with 18 bases between the two ends. Written as DNA, the CDR3 is TGCGCCAGCAGCCAATTTTCTGGGGACAAACGGAACATTCAGTACTTC. This gives the protein CASSQFSGDKRNIQYF.

The chain joins TRBV4-3 to TRBJ1-2; D not resolved. This CDR3 is built from 15 residues. Trimming removed 0 bases from V and 0 bases from J, with 8 bases in between. Germline values: CDR1 LGHNA, CDR2 YSLEER. The CDR3 nucleotides read TGCGCCAGCAGCCAAGATCGGGGTGCTAACTATGGCTACACCTTC. Protein: CASSQDRGANYGYTF.

The chain links TRBV24-1 to TRBJ2-1; D gene uncertain. The CDR3 contains 14 residues. In germline, CDR1 is KGHDR, CDR2 SFDVKD. The V end was cut by 4 bases, the J end by 3 bases, with 9 bases between. The CDR3 DNA follows: TGTGCCACCAGTGACGAGTCGGGCTACAATGAGCAGTTCTTC. Encoded protein: CATSDESGYNEQFF.

The V gene is TRBV19, the J gene TRBJ1-1; 7 nucleotides align to TRBD1. Germline CDR1 and CDR2: LNHDA and SQIVND (reference sequence). This CDR3 has 13 amino acids. The V segment lost 5 bases and the J segment 4 bases; nucleotides outside the gene matches: 4. The CDR3 is CASSPDRATEAFF. The CDR3 DNA follows: TGTGCCAGTAGTCCTGACAGGGCCACTGAAGCTTTCTTT.

The chain recombines TRBV6-5 with TRBJ2-7; possibly TRBD1 for D (6 bases). V was clipped by 10 bases and J by 2 bases, with 12 bases between them. Looked up from germline, CDR1 is MNHEY and CDR2 is SVGAGI. This CDR3 is built from 12 residues. CDR3 sequence reads: CATRDTTYEQYF. CDR3 DNA: TGTGCCACCAGGGACACCACCTACGAGCAGTACTTC.

V gene TRBV27 combines with J gene TRBJ1-2, with a tentative D call TRBD1 (5 bases). This CDR3 contains 14 residues. Germline lookup yields CDR1 MNHEY and CDR2 SMNVEV (reference sequence). V dropped 5 bases and J dropped 8 bases, with 18 bases sitting between them. The CDR3 is CASSPPTGGGGYTF. Written as DNA, the CDR3 is TGTGCCAGCAGTCCCCCGACCGGGGGAGGGGGCTACACCTTC.